Listed here are 2 T cell receptor beta chains from one sample, sequenced in a study of Tregs in tolerant kidney transplant recipients. Which antigens these TCRs recognize remains unknown. Profiled with immunoSEQ multiplex PCR; TCRdb holds only in-frame clones, not every one. The data contain approximately 44,000 clones, roughly 95% of them singletons. Input material: Tregs from blood cultured with allogeneic cells. Receptors originate from a human donor in good health.

The CDR3 DNA sequence: TGTGCCAGCACCCGCGCTTCGGATCCCGGGGAGCTGTTTTTT. Its protein is CASTRASDPGELFF. The V gene is TRBV9, the J gene TRBJ2-2; D gene ambiguous. CDR3 size: 14 residues. Germline V gene sequence: CDR1 SGDLS, CDR2 YYNGEE. Trimming removed 6 bases at V and 6 bases at J, with 15 bases between.

As DNA, the CDR3 is TGCGCCAGCAGCTTGGGGGTAGCGGGAGGTGGAAAGACCCAGTACTTC. It codes for CASSLGVAGGGKTQYF. This chain uses TRBV5-1 with TRBJ2-5; 10 bases fit TRBD2. J gave up 6 bases and V 0 bases, and 8 bases lay outside the gene matches. The CDR3 consists of 16 residues. Germline V gene lookup returns CDR1 SGHRS and CDR2 YFSETQ. Complete variable domain (other parts from reference TRBV5-1 and TRBJ2-5): KAGVTQTPRYLIKTRGQQVTLSCSPISGHRSVSWYQQTPGQGLQFLFEYFSETQRNKGNFPGRFSGRQFSNSRSEMNVSTLELGDSALYLCASSLGVAGGGKTQYFGPGTRLLVL.